A single T cell receptor beta chain is shown here with its context. Original methodology: A distant-metastasis classifier for papillary thyroid cancer was built using CDR3 differences across clinicopathological groups. TCRdb re-clonotyped the PCR reads through MiXCR. TCRdb, not the original authors, processed these V and J calls. Counted here are thousands of clones, about 25% occurring once; the ten biggest clones make up 13%. Not a single patient had been given any form of treatment at any point before undergoing thyroid surgery. The germline gives CDR1 SGDLS, CDR2 YYNGEE. The CDR3 is 15 amino acids. Trimming took 5 bases from V and 6 from J; bases not matched to a gene: 14. This specimen comes from a study of metastatic and nonmetastatic thyroid tumors. Study background: Thyroid patients, malignant and benign, had repertoires compared across blood and tumor or nodule tissue.

The source is a female donor with papillary thyroid cancer or a benign thyroid nodule (not recorded which). Some clones in this sample may be carry-over from other donors' samples. V and J are TRBV9 and TRBJ2-7; the match to TRBD1 covers 7 bases. Source material: adjacent normal tissue. The DNA of the CDR3 is TGTGCCAGCAGTCCTAATTCAGAGGCAGGGGGCGAGCAGTACTTC. Translating gives CASSPNSEAGGEQYF.